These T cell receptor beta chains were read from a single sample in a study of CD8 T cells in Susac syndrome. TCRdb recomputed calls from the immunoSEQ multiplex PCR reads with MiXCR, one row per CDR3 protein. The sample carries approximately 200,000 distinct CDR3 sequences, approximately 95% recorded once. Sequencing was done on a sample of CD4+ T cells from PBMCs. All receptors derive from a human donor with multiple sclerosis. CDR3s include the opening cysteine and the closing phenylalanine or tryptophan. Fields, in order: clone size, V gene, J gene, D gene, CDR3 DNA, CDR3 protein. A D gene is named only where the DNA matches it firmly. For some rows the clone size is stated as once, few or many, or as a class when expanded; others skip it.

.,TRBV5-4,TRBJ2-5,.,TGTGCCAGCAGCTTCTACGGGGTCGAGACCCAGTACTTC,CASSFYGVETQYF
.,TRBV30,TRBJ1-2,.,TGTGCCTGGAGTGTAAAGGGGATTGTAGACTATGGCTACACCTTC,CAWSVKGIVDYGYTF
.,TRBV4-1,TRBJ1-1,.,TGCGCCAGCAGCCTTTACCCCGAACCCGGGTTGGCTTTCTTT,CASSLYPEPGLAFF
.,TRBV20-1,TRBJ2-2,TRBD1,TGCAGTGCTCGACAGGGGGCTAGGACCGGGGAGCTGTTTTTT,CSARQGARTGELFF
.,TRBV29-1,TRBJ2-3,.,TGCAGCGTCGGACAGTATGGCACAGATACGCAGTATTTT,CSVGQYGTDTQYF
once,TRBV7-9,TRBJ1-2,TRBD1,TGTGCCAGCAGCTACGACAGGGGAGGTGGCTACACCTTC,CASSYDRGGGYTF
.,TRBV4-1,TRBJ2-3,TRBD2,TGCGCCAGCAGCCACCACCTAGCGGGGAGCGGCACAGATACGCAGTATTTT,CASSHHLAGSGTDTQYF
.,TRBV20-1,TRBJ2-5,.,TGCAGTGCTAGCGGGGGCCAAGAGACCCAGTACTTC,CSASGGQETQYF
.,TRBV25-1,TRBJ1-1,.,TGTGCCAGCAGTCCAACAGGGATACTTGGCGTAGCTTTCTTT,CASSPTGILGVAFF
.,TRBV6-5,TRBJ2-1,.,TGTGCCAGCAGGACTGGGGCCTACAATGAGCAGTTCTTC,CASRTGAYNEQFF
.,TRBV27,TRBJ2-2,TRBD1,TGTGCCAGCAGTAGAGACAGGGCGGACACCGGGGAGCTGTTTTTT,CASSRDRADTGELFF
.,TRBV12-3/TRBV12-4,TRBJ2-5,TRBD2,TGTGCCAGCAGTTTAGAGTTAGCGGGGGGCAATCGGGAGACCCAGTACTTC,CASSLELAGGNRETQYF
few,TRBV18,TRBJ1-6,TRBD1,TGTGCCAGCTCTCAGGGGGTCGATTCACCCCTCCACTTT,CASSQGVDSPLHF
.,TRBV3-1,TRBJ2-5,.,TGTGCCAGCAGCCGGTCCGGGGCGTCCCAAGAGACCCAGTACTTC,CASSRSGASQETQYF
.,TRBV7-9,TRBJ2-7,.,TGTGCCAGCAGCTCAAAGGTCTCCTACGAGCAGTACTTC,CASSSKVSYEQYF
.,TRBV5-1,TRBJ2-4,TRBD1,TGCGCCAGCAGCTTGAGACAGGGGCTTCAAGCCAAAAACATTCAGTACTTC,CASSLRQGLQAKNIQYF
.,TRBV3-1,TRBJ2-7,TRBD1,TGTGCCAGCAGTATGGGACAGGGGAGATTCGGCGAGCAGTACTTC,CASSMGQGRFGEQYF
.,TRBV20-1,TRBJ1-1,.,TGCAGTGCACGACCCGGCGGACCGAACACTGAAGCTTTCTTT,CSARPGGPNTEAFF
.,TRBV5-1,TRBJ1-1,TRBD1,TGCGCCAGCAGCTGGGGACAGACTAAGAACACTGAAGCTTTCTTT,CASSWGQTKNTEAFF
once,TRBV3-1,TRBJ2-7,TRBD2,TGTGCCAGCAGTCAAGCGGGGGGCCTCTACGAGCAGTACTTC,CASSQAGGLYEQYF
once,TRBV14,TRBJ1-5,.,TGTGCCAGCAGCTCGGGCGCTTATAGCAATCAGCCCCAGCATTTT,CASSSGAYSNQPQHF
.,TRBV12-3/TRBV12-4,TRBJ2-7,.,TGTGCCAGCAGTTGGTCAGGTTTCCTCGAGCAGTACTTC,CASSWSGFLEQYF
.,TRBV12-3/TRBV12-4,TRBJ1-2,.,TGTGCCAGCAGTCGTATGGGTCTACTCTATGGCTACACCTTC,CASSRMGLLYGYTF
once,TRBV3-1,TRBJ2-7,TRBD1,TGTGCCAGCAGCCAACCCGGACAGGGGTCCGAGCAGTACTTC,CASSQPGQGSEQYF
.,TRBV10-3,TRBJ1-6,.,TGTGCCATCAAGCGGGGGGATAATTCACCCCTCCACTTT,CAIKRGDNSPLHF
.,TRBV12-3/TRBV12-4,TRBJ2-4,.,TGTGCCAGCAGTTCCTCGAGAATCATAGCCAAAAACATTCAGTACTTC,CASSSSRIIAKNIQYF
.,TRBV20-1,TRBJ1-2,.,TGCAGTGCTGCACTGCCAATCCTATTAGGCTACACCTTC,CSAALPILLGYTF
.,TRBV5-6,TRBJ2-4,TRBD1,TGTGCCAGCAGCCAACGCACGGGACAGGAGATAAACATTCAGTACTTC,CASSQRTGQEINIQYF
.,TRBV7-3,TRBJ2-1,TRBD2,TGTGCCAGCAGCGAGCAGCGGGGGGGATTCAATGAGCAGTTCTTC,CASSEQRGGFNEQFF
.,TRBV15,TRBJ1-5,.,TGTGCCACCAGCAGAGATCAGGCCTACAGGGCTAGTCAGCCCCAGCATTTT,CATSRDQAYRASQPQHF
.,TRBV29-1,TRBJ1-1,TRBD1,TGCAGCGTCTGGACAGGGTTTAACACTGAAGCTTTCTTT,CSVWTGFNTEAFF
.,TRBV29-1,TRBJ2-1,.,TGCAGCGTGGGGGGAGAAGGGACGAGCTCCTACAATGAGCAGTTCTTC,CSVGGEGTSSYNEQFF
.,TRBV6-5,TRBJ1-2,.,TGTGCCAGCACCCCGCAGGCCCAGGCCTATGGCTACACCTTC,CASTPQAQAYGYTF
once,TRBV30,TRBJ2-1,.,TGTGCCTGGAGCGAGATGGAGGGCAATGAGCAGTTCTTC,CAWSEMEGNEQFF
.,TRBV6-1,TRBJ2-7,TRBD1,TGTGCCAGCAGTCCAAATCACAGGGGCAGCTACGAGCAGTACTTC,CASSPNHRGSYEQYF
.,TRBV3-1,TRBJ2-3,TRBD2,TGTGCCAGCAGCCAAGAGACTAGCGAGTCCGATACGCAGTATTTT,CASSQETSESDTQYF
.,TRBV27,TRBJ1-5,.,TGTGCCAGCAGCCCCTGGGGGGCTGAAGGTCAGCCCCAGCATTTT,CASSPWGAEGQPQHF
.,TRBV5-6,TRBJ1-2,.,TGTGCCAGCAGCTTGACCCCAGGGAGAAGCAACTATGGCTACACCTTC,CASSLTPGRSNYGYTF
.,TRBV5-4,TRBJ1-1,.,TGTGCCAGCAGCATACCCCAGAACACTGAAGCTTTCTTT,CASSIPQNTEAFF
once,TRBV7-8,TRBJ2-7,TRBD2,TGTGCCAGCAGCTCCTACCAAACGATTCTAGCGGGGCCCTACGAGCAGTACTTC,CASSSYQTILAGPYEQYF
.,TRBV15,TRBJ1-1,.,TGTGCCACCAGCAGTGAGCCGAGACAGCGGAACACTGAAGCTTTCTTT,CATSSEPRQRNTEAFF
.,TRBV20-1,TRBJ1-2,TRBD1,TGCAGTGCCCCGCAGGGGGGCGCAGGGCCCCATGGCTACACCTTC,CSAPQGGAGPHGYTF